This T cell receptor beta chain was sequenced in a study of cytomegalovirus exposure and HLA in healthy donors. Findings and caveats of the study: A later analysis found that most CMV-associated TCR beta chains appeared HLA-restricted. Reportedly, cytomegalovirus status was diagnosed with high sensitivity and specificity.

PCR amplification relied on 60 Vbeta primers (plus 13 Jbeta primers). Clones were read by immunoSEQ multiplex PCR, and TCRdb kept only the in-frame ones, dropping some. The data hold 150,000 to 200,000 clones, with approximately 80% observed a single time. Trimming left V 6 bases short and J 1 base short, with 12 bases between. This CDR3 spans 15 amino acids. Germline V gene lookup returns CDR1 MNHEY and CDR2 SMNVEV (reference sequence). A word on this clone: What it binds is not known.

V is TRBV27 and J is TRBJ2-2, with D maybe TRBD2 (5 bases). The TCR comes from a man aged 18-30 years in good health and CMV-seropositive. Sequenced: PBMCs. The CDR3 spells CASSSLGLNTGELFF. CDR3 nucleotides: TGTGCCAGCAGCTCCCTCGGACTGAACACCGGGGAGCTGTTTTTT.